Listed here is a single T cell receptor (beta chain). TCR beta chains were sequenced at survey level with immunoSEQ. Repertoires were generated with immunoSEQ multiplex PCR, while TCRdb's copy carries only in-frame clones and drops some. The sample consists of around 50,000 clones, over 85% of them appearing once. Sample: PBMCs. The TCR originated in a man in his forties or fifties with rheumatoid arthritis.

The CDR3 region has the DNA TGTGCCACCAGCAGAGCCCTAGACAGGGCGAACACTGAAGCTTTCTTT. This translates into CATSRALDRANTEAFF. The rearrangement links TRBV15 to TRBJ1-1, with 7 positions matching TRBD1. CDR3 size: 16 residues. With V trimmed by 1 base and J by 1 base, 6 bases remained unmatched. From germline, CDR1 is LNHNV and CDR2 YYDKDF (reference sequence).